A selection of T cell receptor beta chains follows, all from one sample in a study of cytomegalovirus exposure and HLA in healthy donors. Generated by immunoSEQ multiplex PCR, the TCRdb table keeps only in-frame clones and is missing some. The repertoire holds over 150,000 clones, with over 70% as singletons. Sequencing was carried out using PBMCs. The receptors come from a woman aged 18 to 35 in good health and CMV-seronegative. CDR3s include the opening cysteine and the closing phenylalanine or tryptophan. A D gene is named only where the DNA matches it firmly. For some rows the clone size is stated as once, few or many, or as a class when expanded; others skip it.

J | size | D | V | DNA | CDR3
TRBJ2-1 | few | TRBD2 | TRBV14 | TGTGCCAGCAGCCGCCCGGGACTAGCAAGTGATGAGCAGTTCTTC | CASSRPGLASDEQFF
TRBJ1-2 | . | TRBD1 | TRBV2 | TGTGCCAGCAGTGACCGACAGGGGGCGGTCTATGGCTACACCTTC | CASSDRQGAVYGYTF
TRBJ1-6 | . | . | TRBV5-6 | TGTGCCAGCAGCTTAGACAGGAGCTCCTATAATTCACCCCTCCACTTT | CASSLDRSSYNSPLHF
TRBJ2-7 | . | . | TRBV30 | TGTGCCTGGAGTGGGGGGCCCGGGCCCCGTGGGGCCTACGAGCAGTACTTC | CAWSGGPGPRGAYEQYF
TRBJ2-7 | . | TRBD1 | TRBV15 | TGTGCCACCAGCGTCCGACAGGGCGAGGGGGCCTACGAGCAGTACTTC | CATSVRQGEGAYEQYF
TRBJ2-1 | . | TRBD2 | TRBV15 | TGTGCCACCAGCAGAAACCGGGACTATTACAATGAGCAGTTCTTC | CATSRNRDYYNEQFF
TRBJ2-2 | . | . | TRBV9 | TGTGCCAGCGGGGGGATTAACACCGGGGAGCTGTTTTTT | CASGGINTGELFF
TRBJ1-1 | . | TRBD1 | TRBV6-6 | TGTGCCAGCAGCCGACAGGGTCCCCGGGACACTGAAGCTTTCTTT | CASSRQGPRDTEAFF
TRBJ2-2 | few | . | TRBV5-1 | TGCGCCAGCAGCTTGGCCGGAGCAGGGGTCAACACCGGGGAGCTGTTTTTT | CASSLAGAGVNTGELFF
TRBJ2-7 | . | TRBD2 | TRBV28 | TGTGCCAGCAGTAAACCTCCGCGACTAGCGGGAGACGACGAGCAGTACTTC | CASSKPPRLAGDDEQYF
TRBJ2-3 | . | TRBD2 | TRBV19 | TGTGCCAGTAGTATTGAGGGAGGGTCCACAGATACGCAGTATTTT | CASSIEGGSTDTQYF
TRBJ2-7 | . | . | TRBV2 | TGTGCCAGCACGACAGACCACTACGAGCAGTACTTC | CASTTDHYEQYF
TRBJ1-1 | . | . | TRBV10-1 | TGCGCCAGCAGTGAGGCCTCCTCGGGATGGAACACTGAAGCTTTCTTT | CASSEASSGWNTEAFF
TRBJ2-1 | . | TRBD2 | TRBV4-1 | TGCGCCAGCAGCCCCTGGACTAGCGGGGGGGCCGGGCAGTTCTTC | CASSPWTSGGAGQFF
TRBJ2-3 | . | TRBD2 | TRBV5-1 | TGCGCCAGCAGCTTGGCTAGCGGGGGGACAGATACGCAGTATTTT | CASSLASGGTDTQYF
TRBJ2-7 | . | TRBD2 | TRBV10-1 | TGCGCCAGCAGTGAGTCGCCCGGGGGGGTCGAGCAGTACTTC | CASSESPGGVEQYF
TRBJ2-3 | . | . | TRBV7-3 | TGTGCCAGCAGCCCCGCCCGAGGCCGCACAGATACGCAGTATTTT | CASSPARGRTDTQYF
TRBJ2-7 | . | . | TRBV5-1 | TGCGCCAGCAGCTTGGAGGATGCCGGGGACGAGCAGTACTTC | CASSLEDAGDEQYF
TRBJ1-4 | . | TRBD1 | TRBV28 | TGTGCCAGCAGTTTGACAGGGGTCTATGAAAAACTGTTTTTT | CASSLTGVYEKLFF
TRBJ1-1 | . | . | TRBV7-2 | TGTGCCAGCAGCTTGGACAGATTGAACACTGAAGCTTTCTTT | CASSLDRLNTEAFF
TRBJ2-6 | . | . | TRBV15 | TGTGCCTCAACCCAGGGGTCCGGGGCCAACGTCCTGACTTTC | CASTQGSGANVLTF
TRBJ1-3 | . | . | TRBV6-1 | TGTGCCAGCAGTGAAGCTCCCCCTCGCTCTGGAAACACCATATATTTT | CASSEAPPRSGNTIYF
TRBJ2-5 | . | TRBD1 | TRBV5-1 | TGCGCCAGCAGCCAGACCGGGACAGGGGGCTTTTCTATAAAGACCCAGTACTTC | CASSQTGTGGFSIKTQYF
TRBJ1-2 | . | . | TRBV2 | TGTGCCAGCAGTGTCCCGACAGGCAAAGCTAACTATGGCTACACCTTC | CASSVPTGKANYGYTF
TRBJ2-7 | . | . | TRBV18 | TGTGCCAGCTCCCATGTCCCGGGACATAGCTCCTACGAGCAGTACTTC | CASSHVPGHSSYEQYF
TRBJ1-6 | once | TRBD1 | TRBV5-4 | TGTGCCAGCAGCTTGCCGACAGGGAATTCACCCCTCCACTTT | CASSLPTGNSPLHF
TRBJ2-5 | once | TRBD1 | TRBV7-2 | TGTGCCAGCAGCTCCATGACAGGGCTTGGGACCCAGTACTTC | CASSSMTGLGTQYF
TRBJ1-6 | . | . | TRBV9 | TGTGCCAGCAGCGTAGCAGGGTCGGATTCACCCCTCCACTTT | CASSVAGSDSPLHF
TRBJ2-1 | . | TRBD1 | TRBV5-1 | TGCGCCAGCACTAGAGACAGGGACAATGAGCAGTTCTTC | CASTRDRDNEQFF
TRBJ2-5 | . | . | TRBV11-2 | TGTGCCAGCAGCCCCGAAGAGACCCAGTACTTC | CASSPEETQYF
TRBJ2-7 | once | TRBD1 | TRBV25-1 | TGTGCCAGCAGTGACCGGACAGGGGCCTACGAGCAGTACTTC | CASSDRTGAYEQYF
TRBJ2-7 | . | TRBD1 | TRBV5-6 | TGTGCCAGCAGGCTGATTTCAGGGGGCTCCTACGAGCAGTACTTC | CASRLISGGSYEQYF